The present T cell receptor beta chain was sequenced within a study of blood T cell repertoires in COVID-19. Overall study context: From the United States, Italy and Spain came samples of acute and convalescent COVID-19. T cells, B-cell-depleted T cells, or PBMCs provided the cDNA or gDNA that served as material.

Germline V lookup: CDR1 KGHDR, CDR2 SFDVKD. The CDR3 sequence is 16 residues long. With 6 bases clipped from V and 2 bases from J, the junction kept 7 bases outside the gene matches. Data came from immunoSEQ multiplex PCR; TCRdb stores just in-frame clones and leaves some out. The sample contains roughly 30,000 clones, less than 85% of which appear only once. The V call is TRBV24-1, the J call TRBJ2-3, with 10 bases identical to TRBD1. This sequence originates from a human donor with acute or convalescent COVID-19. The donor label of this sample is uncertain. Specimen: peripheral blood. CDR3 amino acids: CATSLSGQGSTDTQYF. The CDR3 DNA follows: TGTGCCACCAGTTTATCGGGACAGGGGTCCACAGATACGCAGTATTTT.